This T cell receptor (beta chain) is from a study of T cell clonality in common variable immunodeficiency. This clone was observed a few times. Antigen specificity is unknown. The CDR3 goes on 3 residues after the read ends, and that part is filled in from the germline J gene. Equal genomic DNA amounts from CVID and control samples were sequenced. Repertoires were generated with immunoSEQ multiplex PCR, while TCRdb's copy carries only in-frame clones and drops some. Singletons are absent from the sample, which has about 23,000 clones. General study results and limits: Fewer deletions and N-nucleotide insertions were reportedly seen in common variable immunodeficiency TCR beta sequences.

CVID subjects were 15 female and some 28 male, aged about 8 to 70. V shed 0 bases and J shed 9 bases, with 10 bases lying between them. This CDR3 comprises 13 residues. Germline V CDR1 and CDR2: SGHRS, YFSETQ. V is TRBV5-1 and J is TRBJ2-1; TRBD2 might be the D (5 bases). The sequence came from a human donor with common variable immunodeficiency. Sequences were obtained from peripheral blood mononuclear cells. CDR3 DNA, as far as it was read: TGCGCCAGCAGCTTGGCCCTAGCAGGTGAG. Translating it yields CASSLALAGE. In full, the CDR3 reads CASSLALAGEQFF.